This TCR beta chain was identified in a study of cytomegalovirus exposure and HLA in healthy donors. Details on this clone: Its antigen remains unidentified.

Points from the study as a whole: Cytomegalovirus association was assigned to approximately 160 TCR beta chains. In vitro checks showed that a few CMV-associated chains really do target CMV antigens. Reports indicated that the classifier achieved high specificity and sensitivity in diagnosing cytomegalovirus status. In a later analysis, first-cohort TCR clusters were found to tend to co-occur in the approximately 110 validation repertoires.

Clones were read by immunoSEQ multiplex PCR, and TCRdb kept only the in-frame ones, dropping some. The table shows approximately 210,000 clones, with 88% occurring only once. Per the germline V gene, CDR1 is MDHEN and CDR2 is SYDVKM. Trimming took off 6 bases at V and 7 bases at J, with 16 bases between the two ends. This CDR3 contains 14 residues. Sequencing was carried out using PBMCs. The chain combines TRBV28 with TRBJ2-1; weak D call: TRBD1 (6 bases). The receptor comes from a woman under 30 in good health and CMV-seronegative. The CDR3: CASSRDTPGNEQFF. CDR3 nucleotide sequence: TGTGCCAGCAGCAGGGACACCCCCGGAAATGAGCAGTTCTTC.